This T cell receptor beta chain stems from a study of blood T cells in healthy people across ages. Germline V gives CDR1 SGHNT, CDR2 YYREEE (reference sequence). CDR3 length: 15 residues. V lost 3 bases and J lost 2; bases outside the gene matches: 3. Primers used in a second PCR of about 7 to 12 cycles were a sample-barcoded 5' primer and a J-beta primer mix. TCRdb re-called the 5' RACE reads with MiXCR, one entry per CDR3 protein. The sample holds 1.8 million or so distinct CDR3 sequences, about 39% seen once. Total RNA extraction produced at least 6 micrograms (per sample) for the study. The source of this sequence is a human donor in good health. The chain is built from TRBV5-4 and TRBJ2-5; 11 bases are shared with TRBD1. The sample taken for sequencing was blood. The CDR3 is CASSWDRGSQETQYF. The CDR3 DNA is TGTGCCAGCAGCTGGGACAGGGGGTCACAAGAGACCCAGTACTTC.